Sequencing of this T cell receptor beta chain was carried out in a study of blood T cell repertoires in COVID-19. Study overall: The United States, Italy and Spain were the sources of the acute and convalescent COVID-19 samples. The analysed material was cDNA or gDNA that came from T cells, B-cell-depleted T cells, or PBMCs.

V lost 0 bases to trimming and J lost 2 bases, with 8 bases between them. CDR3 size: 13 residues. Germline V lookup: CDR1 GTSNPN, CDR2 SVGIG (reference sequence). Assay: immunoSEQ multiplex PCR; the TCRdb copy retains only in-frame clones and omits some. The sample lists 150,000 to 200,000 clones, approximately 75% occurring once. The source material was peripheral blood. The receptor was derived from a human donor in a cohort sampled during active COVID-19. The chain combines TRBV30 with TRBJ2-7; a weak D match, TRBD1 (5 bases). CDR3 DNA sequence: TGTGCCTGGAGTGTCAGGGTTCCCTACGAGCAGTACTTC. It encodes CAWSVRVPYEQYF.